This passage covers 5 T cell receptor beta chains from one sample sequenced in a study of blood T cell repertoires in COVID-19. TCRdb keeps only in-frame clones here, not all; method: immunoSEQ multiplex PCR. In the table there are 300,000 to 350,000 clones, approximately 92% of which are singletons. The source material was peripheral blood. The source is a woman aged 25-40 years with COVID-19, enrolled during active disease.

The V and J genes are TRBV6-1 and TRBJ1-5, with unresolved D. The CDR3 has 13 residues. Germline lookup yields CDR1 MNHNS and CDR2 SASEGT. V shed 3 bases and J shed 11 bases, with 14 bases lying between them. CDR3 nucleotides: TGTGCCAGCAGTGACCAACCCGACGGGACCCAGCATTTT. It yields the protein CASSDQPDGTQHF.

The chain links TRBV6-1 to TRBJ1-2; no clear D. The V gene lost 1 base and the J gene lost 1 base, with 10 bases spanning the gap. The length of the CDR3 is 15 residues. Germline loops: CDR1 MNHNS, CDR2 SASEGT. The CDR3 here is CASSEVVRSNYGYTF. Written as DNA, the CDR3 is TGTGCCAGCAGTGAAGTGGTACGGAGTAACTATGGCTACACCTTC.

J is TRBJ2-7 and V is TRBV27; 7 nucleotides match TRBD1. The CDR3 has 13 amino acids. V dropped 8 bases and J dropped 3; count of bases not matched to a gene: 7. Looked up from germline, CDR1 is MNHEY and CDR2 is SMNVEV (reference sequence). CDR3 DNA: TGTGCCAGCGGGACAGTTGGCCTCTACGAGCAGTACTTC. It translates to CASGTVGLYEQYF.

The chain is built from TRBV11-2 and TRBJ1-6; 7 bases line up with TRBD1. Germline values: CDR1 SGHAT, CDR2 FQNNGV. This CDR3 is built from 14 residues. Trimming cost V 5 bases and J 7 bases; bases outside gene matches: 5. In nucleotides, the CDR3 is TGTGCCAGCAGCCGGGACAGCAGAAATTCACCCCTCCACTTT. It codes for CASSRDSRNSPLHF.

This rearrangement joins TRBV25-1 to TRBJ1-2; D is ambiguous. From germline, CDR1 is MGHDK and CDR2 SYGVNS. Trimming took 6 bases from V and 7 from J, leaving 15 bases between them. The CDR3 is made up of 13 amino acids. CDR3 nucleotides: TGTGCCAGCAGCCGCGGGTCAGGTGGTGGCTACACCTTC. It translates to CASSRGSGGGYTF.